This entry concerns a single T cell receptor (beta chain). An input of about 0.45 to 1 ug of RNA was subjected to reverse transcription using random hexamers. A single record per CDR3 protein comes from TCRdb applying MiXCR to the immunoSEQ multiplex PCR reads. The sample lists about 300,000 distinct CDR3 sequences; roughly 94% were seen once. These data originate in a study of CD8 T cells in Susac syndrome. Germline values: CDR1 LGHDT, CDR2 YNNKEL (reference sequence). The CDR3 has 12 residues. The V and J ends lost 3 bases and 14 bases, in that order; junction bases with no gene match: 6. The sequencing input was CD4+ T cells from PBMCs. This TCR came from a human donor with multiple sclerosis. The chain combines TRBV3-1 with TRBJ2-1; 8 nucleotides match TRBD2. CDR3 region: CASSQGGRKEFF. The CDR3, as DNA: TGTGCCAGCAGCCAGGGCGGGAGGAAGGAGTTCTTC.